This T cell receptor (beta chain) was identified in a study of control samples from healthy donors and cancer patients. This clone was seen only once. V lost 0 bases and J lost 0; bases outside the gene matches: 5. This CDR3 has 18 amino acids. The germline V gene has CDR1 MNHEY and CDR2 SVGEGT. Measured with immunoSEQ multiplex PCR; TCRdb has only the in-frame clones, and not every one. Of 46,000 or so clones listed, around 90% were seen once; the top ten hold about 0.8%. The genes are TRBV6-2 or TRBV6-3 and TRBJ2-2, with 9 bases lining up with TRBD2. Sequenced material: PBMCs. The clonotype was recovered from a man aged 30 to 39 with colorectal cancer. The DNA for the CDR3 is TGTGCCAGCAGTTACTCTATAGCGGGGGAGGCGAACACCGGGGAGCTGTTTTTT. As protein: CASSYSIAGEANTGELFF.